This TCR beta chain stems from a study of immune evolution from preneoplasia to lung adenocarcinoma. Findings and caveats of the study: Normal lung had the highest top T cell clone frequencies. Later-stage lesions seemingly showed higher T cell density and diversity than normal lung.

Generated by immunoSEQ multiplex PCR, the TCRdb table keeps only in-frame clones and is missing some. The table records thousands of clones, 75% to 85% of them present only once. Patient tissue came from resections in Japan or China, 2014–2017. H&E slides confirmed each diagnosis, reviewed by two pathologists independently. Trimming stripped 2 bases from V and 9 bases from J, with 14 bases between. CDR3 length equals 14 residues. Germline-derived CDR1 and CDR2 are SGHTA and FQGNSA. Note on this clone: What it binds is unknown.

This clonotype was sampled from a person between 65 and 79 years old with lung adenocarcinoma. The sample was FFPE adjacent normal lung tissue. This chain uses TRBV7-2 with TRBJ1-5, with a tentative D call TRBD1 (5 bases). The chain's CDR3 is CASSLRGGITPQHF. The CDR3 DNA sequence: TGTGCCAGCAGCTTACGCGGGGGAATCACGCCCCAGCATTTT.